The source of this TCR beta chain is a study of shared clonotypes between healthy human individuals. The study ran the assay at deep level. The assay was immunoSEQ multiplex PCR, and TCRdb's table has in-frame clones only and misses some. The sample contains about 490,000 clones, 70% to 80% of which appear only once. V gave up 6 bases and J gave up 4 bases, with 8 bases separating them. CDR3 length: 12 residues. Germline-derived CDR1 and CDR2 are MNHEY and SMNVEV (reference sequence). Sequencing input: PBMCs. The chain is built from TRBV27 and TRBJ2-3; D not resolved. The clonotype comes from a woman aged 40-49 years in good health. Some clones in this sample may be carry-over from other donors' samples. The CDR3 is CASRRNSDTQYF. CDR3 coding DNA: TGTGCCAGCAGGAGGAACTCAGATACGCAGTATTTT.